These 13 T cell receptor beta chains share one sample of origin, sequenced in a study of response to subunit inactivated influenza vaccine. TCRdb reprocessed the RT-PCR reads via MiXCR and lists one record per CDR3 protein. The sample has 450,000 to 600,000 distinct CDR3 sequences; around 8% are singletons. The starting material was PBMCs from blood, obtained roughly 24 months after vaccination. The receptor source for this set is a man aged 50-75 years who received an inactivated influenza vaccine.

The chain has TRBV20-1 and TRBJ2-5, with TRBD1 identical over 7 bases. Losses at the gene ends were 3 bases for V and 2 bases for J; bases not matched to a gene: 9. Germline V gives CDR1 DFQATT, CDR2 SNEGSKA (reference sequence). The CDR3 is 15 residues long. CDR3 region: CSARRGQTGQETQYF. The CDR3, as DNA: TGCAGTGCTAGGAGGGGCCAGACAGGGCAAGAGACCCAGTACTTC.

This clonotype was detected a few times. V and J are TRBV5-1 and TRBJ1-3, with 8 bases identical to TRBD1. V lost 4 bases and J lost 6; bases outside the gene matches: 6. Germline lookup yields CDR1 SGHRS and CDR2 YFSETQ. This CDR3 is built from 14 residues. The CDR3 is CASSTGGRLNTIYF. The DNA of the CDR3 is TGCGCCAGCAGCACAGGGGGACGGCTAAACACCATATATTTT.

The chain has TRBV2 and TRBJ1-6; D unclear. The CDR3 has 16 residues. Germline CDR1 reads SNHLY; CDR2 reads FYNNEI. V was pared by 6 bases and J by 0 bases, with 12 bases between. CDR3 sequence (DNA): TGTGCCAGCAGCCGGACGGGGAGCTCCTATAATTCACCCCTCCACTTT. Translated, it gives CASSRTGSSYNSPLHF.

This clonotype came up a few times. The chain has TRBV9 and TRBJ2-1, with TRBD2 identical over 11 bases. This CDR3 is built from 16 residues. The germline V gene encodes CDR1 SGDLS and CDR2 YYNGEE. V shed 3 bases, J shed 12 bases, and the junction held 14 bases outside the gene matches. CDR3 nucleotides: TGTGCCAGCAGCGGGATCACTAGCGGGGGCCGTGAGGGGCAGTTCTTC. It specifies CASSGITSGGREGQFF.

This clonotype has ten or more counts. The chain recombines TRBV3-1 with TRBJ2-7; D uncertain. V gave up 0 bases and J gave up 9 bases, with 12 bases separating them. There are 13 residues in the CDR3. Germline CDR1 and CDR2: LGHDT and YNNKEL (reference sequence). CDR3 bases: TGTGCCAGCAGCCAAGATCAAACAGTACGGCAGTACTTC. Amino acids: CASSQDQTVRQYF.

This chain joins TRBV9 and TRBJ2-3, with 8 bases that match TRBD2. This CDR3 comprises 15 residues. V lost 2 bases to trimming and J lost 5 bases; unmatched junction nucleotides: 7. Germline-derived CDR1 and CDR2 are SGDLS and YYNGEE. The CDR3 reads CASSVAGTRKDTQYF. In DNA, the CDR3 is TGTGCCAGCAGCGTCGCCGGGACTAGGAAAGATACGCAGTATTTT. Combining the CDR3 with reference TRBV9 and TRBJ2-3 gives the whole variable domain DSGVTQTPKHLITATGQRVTLRCSPRSGDLSVYWYQQSLDQGLQFLIQYYNGEERAKGNILERFSAQQFPDLHSELNLSSLELGDSALYFCASSVAGTRKDTQYFGPGTRLTVL.

The rearrangement uses TRBV28 and TRBJ2-3; D remains unclear. Trimming removed 6 bases from V and 0 bases from J, with 13 bases in between. The CDR3 runs 15 residues. Per the germline V gene, CDR1 is MDHEN and CDR2 is SYDVKM. In DNA form, the CDR3 reads TGTGCCAGCAGGACCCCGGCGCCCAGCACAGATACGCAGTATTTT. As protein: CASRTPAPSTDTQYF.

This clonotype was detected ten times or more. The chain has TRBV3-1 and TRBJ2-1; 7 bases align to TRBD2. Germline CDR1 is LGHDT and CDR2 is YNNKEL (reference sequence). CDR3 size: 16 residues. Trimming took 3 bases from V and 3 from J; bases not matched to a gene: 8. CDR3 DNA sequence: TGTGCCAGCAGCCATTCGACCGGGACTAACTACAATGAGCAGTTCTTC. It translates to CASSHSTGTNYNEQFF.

This clonotype appeared a few times. The chain couples TRBV18 to TRBJ2-7; TRBD2 matches 13 bases. The V segment lost 4 bases and the J segment 2 bases; nucleotides outside the gene matches: 5. Germline CDR1 is KGHSH and CDR2 is LQKENI. The CDR3 sequence is 16 residues long. Here the CDR3 reads CASSLGLAGATYEQYF. In DNA form, the CDR3 reads TGTGCCAGCTCACTCGGACTAGCGGGGGCCACCTACGAGCAGTACTTC. Together with reference TRBV18 and TRBJ2-7, the CDR3 gives the full variable domain: NAGVMQNPRHLVRRRGQEARLRCSPMKGHSHVYWYRQLPEEGLKFMVYLQKENIIDESGMPKERFSAEFPKEGPSILRIQQVVRGDSAAYFCASSLGLAGATYEQYFGPGTRLTVT.

A few counts support this clonotype. This sequence joins TRBV15 and TRBJ2-5, with a possible D match to TRBD1 (6 bases). Germline V lookup: CDR1 LNHNV, CDR2 YYDKDF (reference sequence). Trimming took off 3 bases at V and 4 bases at J, with 15 bases between the two ends. This CDR3 has 15 residues. The CDR3: CATSRGALKRETQYF. The CDR3 DNA reads TGTGCCACCAGCAGGGGGGCCCTAAAGCGAGAGACCCAGTACTTC.

This chain joins TRBV5-5 and TRBJ1-4; a weak D match, TRBD1 (6 bases). The V end lost 3 bases, the J end lost 5 bases, and 14 bases lay between the germline ends. The CDR3 contains 15 residues. CDR1 SGHKS and CDR2 YYEKEE come from the germline V gene (reference sequence). CDR3 sequence reads: CASSWNPGANEKLFF. The CDR3 DNA is TGTGCCAGCAGCTGGAACCCGGGGGCGAATGAAAAACTGTTTTTT.

This clonotype was found a few times. The rearrangement uses TRBV5-1 and TRBJ2-3; D is uncertain. CDR3 length equals 15 residues. The germline V and J ends were trimmed by 4 bases and 0 bases, with 12 bases remaining between them. Germline values: CDR1 SGHRS, CDR2 YFSETQ. In DNA form, the CDR3 reads TGCGCCAGCAGCGTGGACCCGACTAGCACAGATACGCAGTATTTT. Amino acids: CASSVDPTSTDTQYF.

Worth noting for this clonotype: Because the CDR3 is missing its conserved closing phenylalanine or tryptophan, this is likely a read error. This chain links TRBV11-2 with TRBJ1-2; possible D gene TRBD1, 6 bases. The germline V gene has CDR1 SGHAT and CDR2 FQNNGV. The V and J ends lost 0 bases and 5 bases respectively, with 13 bases between them. The CDR3 runs 15 residues. CDR3 region: CASSLDRTGTYGYTI. The CDR3 DNA follows: TGTGCCAGCAGCTTAGATAGAACAGGGACATATGGCTACACCATC.